The clone carrying this T cell receptor beta chain has a single count. Germline CDR1 is LGHNA and CDR2 is YNFKEQ. The junction had 9 bases not matched to a gene; V was cut back by 1 base and J by 9 bases. This CDR3 has 15 residues. This entry is derived from a study of blood T cell repertoires in COVID-19. Study in general: T cells, B-cell-depleted T cells, or PBMCs provided the cDNA or gDNA that served as material.

Per the study methods: Amplification of reference gene primers provided the estimated nucleated cell counts. Data came from immunoSEQ multiplex PCR; TCRdb stores just in-frame clones and leaves some out. V, J and clone size were drawn from that table, and D and trimming were deduced from the DNA. The sample consists of roughly 380,000 clones, 85% of them appearing once. V gene TRBV4-2 combines with J gene TRBJ2-1; TRBD2 aligns across 7 bases. This TCR derives from a woman between 18 and 29 years old with acute or convalescent COVID-19. The sequenced sample was peripheral blood. The CDR3 coding sequence is TGTGCCAGCAGCCAAGGGCTAGCGGCCCGGGGTGAGCAGTTCTTC. Encoded protein: CASSQGLAARGEQFF.